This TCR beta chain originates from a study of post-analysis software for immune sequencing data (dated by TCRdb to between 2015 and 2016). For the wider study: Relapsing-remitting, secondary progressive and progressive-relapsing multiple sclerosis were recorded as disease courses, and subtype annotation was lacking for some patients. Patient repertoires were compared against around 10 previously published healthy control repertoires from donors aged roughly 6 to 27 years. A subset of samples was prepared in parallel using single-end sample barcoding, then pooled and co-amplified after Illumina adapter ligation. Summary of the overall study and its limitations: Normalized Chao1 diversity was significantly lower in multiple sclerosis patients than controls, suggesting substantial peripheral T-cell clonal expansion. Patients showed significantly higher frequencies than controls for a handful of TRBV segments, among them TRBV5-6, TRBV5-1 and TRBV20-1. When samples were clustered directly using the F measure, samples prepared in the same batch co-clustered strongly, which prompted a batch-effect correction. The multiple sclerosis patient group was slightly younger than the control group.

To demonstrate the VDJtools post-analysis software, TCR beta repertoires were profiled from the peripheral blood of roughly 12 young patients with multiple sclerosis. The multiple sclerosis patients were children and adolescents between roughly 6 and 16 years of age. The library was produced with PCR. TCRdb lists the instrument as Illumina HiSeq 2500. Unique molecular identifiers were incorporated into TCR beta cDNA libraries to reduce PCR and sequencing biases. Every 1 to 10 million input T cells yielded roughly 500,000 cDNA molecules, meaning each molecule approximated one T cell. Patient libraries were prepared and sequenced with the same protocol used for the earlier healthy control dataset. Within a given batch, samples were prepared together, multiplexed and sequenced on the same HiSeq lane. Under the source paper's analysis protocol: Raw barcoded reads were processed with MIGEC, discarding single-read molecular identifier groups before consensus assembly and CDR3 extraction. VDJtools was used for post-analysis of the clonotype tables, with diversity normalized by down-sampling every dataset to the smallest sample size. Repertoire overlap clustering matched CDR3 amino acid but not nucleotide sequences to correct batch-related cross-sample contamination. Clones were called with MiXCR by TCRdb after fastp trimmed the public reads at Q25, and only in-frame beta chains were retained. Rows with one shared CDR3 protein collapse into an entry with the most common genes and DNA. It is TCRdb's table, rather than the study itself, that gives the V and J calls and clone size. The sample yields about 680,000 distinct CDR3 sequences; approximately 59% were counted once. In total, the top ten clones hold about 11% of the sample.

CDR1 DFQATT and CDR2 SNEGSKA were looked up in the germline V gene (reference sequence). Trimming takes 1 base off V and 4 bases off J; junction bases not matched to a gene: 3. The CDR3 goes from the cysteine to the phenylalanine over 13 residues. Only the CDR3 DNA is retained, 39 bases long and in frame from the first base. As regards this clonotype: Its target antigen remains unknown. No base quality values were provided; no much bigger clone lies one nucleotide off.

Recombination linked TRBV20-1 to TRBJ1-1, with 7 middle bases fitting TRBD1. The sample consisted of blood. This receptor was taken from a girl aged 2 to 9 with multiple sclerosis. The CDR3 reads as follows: CSARGGQTTEAFF. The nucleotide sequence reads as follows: TGCAGTGCTAGAGGGGGACAGACCACTGAAGCTTTCTTT.